This entry is about one T cell receptor beta chain. The antigen remains unidentified. Every individual TCR cDNA molecule carried its own unique molecular identifier, which allowed correction of PCR and sequencing errors. In TCRdb, the 5' RACE reads were re-called with MiXCR into one record per CDR3 protein. The sample has over 14,000 distinct CDR3 sequences; 7.5% to 8.5% are singletons. The data were obtained in a study of spatial heterogeneity in lung cancer. About the study: The study observed each unique TCR and UMI combination more than ten times on average in raw reads.

Findings and limits, study-wide: There were more appearances of ubiquitous expanded tumor TCRs in blood at resection than at follow-up.

The CDR3 runs 16 residues. Germline CDR1 reads SNHLY; CDR2 reads FYNNEI. V was cut by 2 bases and J by 6 bases, with 17 bases left in between. Time point of the sample: sample taken at primary tumor resection. Sequencing of whole RNA from tumor, nontumor lung or frozen PBMC involved no sorting. The receptor was isolated from a female donor with early-stage non-small cell lung cancer. The chain has TRBV2 and TRBJ2-1; possibly TRBD2 for D (5 bases). Material: PBMCs, obtained at surgery. The CDR3 loop reads CASSESQRQRSNEQFF. The CDR3 DNA sequence: TGTGCCAGCAGTGAAAGTCAGCGGCAAAGGTCCAATGAGCAGTTCTTC. The whole variable domain, remainder taken from reference TRBV2 and TRBJ2-1, is EPEVTQTPSHQVTQMGQEVILRCVPISNHLYFYWYRQILGQKVEFLVSFYNNEISEKSEIFDDQFSVERPDGSNFTLKIRSTKLEDSAMYFCASSESQRQRSNEQFFGPGTRLTVL.